Following are 5 T cell receptor beta chains from one sample sequenced in a study of blood T cell repertoires in COVID-19. Clones were sequenced by immunoSEQ multiplex PCR, and TCRdb holds only the in-frame ones, with some missing. Of roughly 340,000 clones listed, 87% are singletons. The source material was peripheral blood. Receptor source: a woman between 45 and 60 years old with COVID-19, enrolled during active disease.

The CDR3 sequence is CASSLEGGEYSNQPQHF. The CDR3 DNA reads as TGTGCCAGCAGCTTAGAAGGGGGGGAGTATAGCAATCAGCCCCAGCATTTT. The genes are TRBV7-6 and TRBJ1-5, with D perhaps TRBD1 (6 bases). This CDR3 has 17 amino acids. V dropped 1 base and J dropped 0 bases, with 13 bases sitting between them. Per the germline V gene, CDR1 is SGHVS and CDR2 is FNYEAQ.

This chain joins TRBV3-1 (or the pseudogene TRBV3-2) and TRBJ1-1; D gene unclear. The CDR3 is 14 residues long. Germline-derived CDR1 and CDR2 are LGHDT and YNNKEL (reference sequence). V lost 0 bases and J lost 5, with 10 bases in between. The CDR3 DNA sequence: TGTGCCAGCAGCCAAGATAGTGGGAGAACTGAAGCTTTCTTT. Its translation: CASSQDSGRTEAFF.

The CDR3 DNA follows: TGTGCCAGCAGCCCCCAGTCAGCGGGTGTTTCCTACGAGCAGTACTTC. This sequence encodes CASSPQSAGVSYEQYF. V usage is TRBV9 and J usage is TRBJ2-7, with a possible D match to TRBD2 (6 bases). The germline CDR1 and CDR2 sequences are SGDLS and YYNGEE. Deletions cut 4 bases from V and 1 base from J, with 18 bases between. CDR3 length equals 16 residues.

The rearrangement links TRBV18 to TRBJ2-1; TRBD2 agrees at 10 bases. In germline, CDR1 is KGHSH, CDR2 LQKENI. The CDR3 is 20 residues long. J lost 2 bases, V lost 3 bases, and 16 bases had no gene match. CDR3 amino acids: CASSPGLWGGTSEPYNEQFF. Written as DNA, the CDR3 is TGTGCCAGCTCACCGGGACTCTGGGGAGGGACTAGCGAGCCCTACAATGAGCAGTTCTTC.

In DNA, the CDR3 is TGTGCCAGTAGTATAGGTCCGGGACAGGGCGATGAAAAACTGTTTTTT. This codes for CASSIGPGQGDEKLFF. The chain uses TRBV19 and TRBJ1-4, with TRBD1 matching over 9 bases. Germline loops: CDR1 LNHDA, CDR2 SQIVND (reference sequence). The junction had 6 bases not matched to a gene; V was cut back by 1 base and J by 6 bases. The CDR3 is made up of 16 amino acids.